These T cell receptor beta chains were read from a single sample in a study of T cells in localized non-small cell lung cancer. Clones were read by immunoSEQ multiplex PCR, and TCRdb kept only the in-frame ones, dropping some. Of 75,000 to 90,000 clones listed, almost 85% are singletons. Source: peripheral blood, taken before any cancer treatment. The receptors come from a man aged 40 to 70 with stage I lung adenocarcinoma. Both conserved end residues are part of each CDR3. The D gene is left open where the match is weak. The size entry is marked missing in some rows and otherwise reads once, few, many or a size class.

size: -; V: TRBV5-1; D: -; J: TRBJ2-2; CDR3: CASSDQGTGELFF; DNA: TGCGCCAGCAGCGATCAGGGGACCGGGGAGCTGTTTTTT
size: -; V: TRBV6-1; D: -; J: TRBJ2-1; CDR3: CASSRGGTGNNEQFF; DNA: TGTGCCAGCAGCAGAGGGGGGACTGGAAACAATGAGCAGTTCTTC
size: -; V: TRBV6-5; D: -; J: TRBJ2-3; CDR3: CASSPRLVGADTQYF; DNA: TGTGCCAGCAGTCCTAGACTAGTGGGGGCGGATACGCAGTATTTT
size: -; V: TRBV6-6; D: -; J: TRBJ2-5; CDR3: CASSPKGLAETQYF; DNA: TGTGCCAGCAGCCCGAAAGGATTGGCTGAGACCCAGTACTTC
size: -; V: TRBV7-3; D: -; J: TRBJ1-1; CDR3: CASSLKATESEAFF; DNA: TGTGCCAGCAGCTTAAAGGCGACGGAGAGTGAAGCTTTCTTT
size: once; V: TRBV6-6; D: TRBD1; J: TRBJ2-7; CDR3: CASRPQGDPSYEQYF; DNA: TGTGCCAGCCGACCACAGGGGGATCCCTCCTACGAGCAGTACTTC
size: -; V: TRBV4-1; D: TRBD1; J: TRBJ1-2; CDR3: CASSQDQDRIPYGYTF; DNA: TGCGCCAGCAGCCAGGACCAGGACAGGATCCCCTATGGCTACACCTTC
size: -; V: TRBV7-9; D: TRBD1; J: TRBJ2-6; CDR3: CASSPPGTARYSGANVLTF; DNA: TGTGCCAGCAGCCCACCCGGGACAGCGAGATACTCTGGGGCCAACGTCCTGACTTTC
size: -; V: TRBV2; D: TRBD1; J: TRBJ1-1; CDR3: CASSAETGNSEAFF; DNA: TGTGCCAGCAGTGCCGAGACAGGGAACTCTGAAGCTTTCTTT
size: -; V: TRBV5-1; D: -; J: TRBJ2-7; CDR3: CASREGHYEQYF; DNA: TGCGCCAGCAGGGAGGGGCACTACGAGCAGTACTTC
size: -; V: TRBV19; D: TRBD2; J: TRBJ2-7; CDR3: CASSTPPVAGGSSYEQYF; DNA: TGTGCCAGTAGTACCCCCCCGGTAGCGGGAGGGAGCTCCTACGAGCAGTACTTC
size: -; V: TRBV2; D: -; J: TRBJ1-1; CDR3: CASSDGQINTEAFF; DNA: TGTGCCAGCAGTGATGGGCAAATCAACACTGAAGCTTTCTTT
size: -; V: TRBV7-2; D: -; J: TRBJ1-2; CDR3: CASSLGWTDGYTF; DNA: TGTGCCAGCAGCTTAGGTTGGACGGATGGCTACACCTTC
size: -; V: TRBV18; D: -; J: TRBJ1-3; CDR3: CASSFQGFSGNTIYF; DNA: TGTGCCAGCTCATTTCAAGGTTTCAGTGGAAACACCATATATTTT
size: -; V: TRBV7-9; D: -; J: TRBJ1-3; CDR3: CASSLSDIRSGNTIYF; DNA: TGTGCCAGCAGCTTATCCGACATACGCTCTGGAAACACCATATATTTT
size: -; V: TRBV27; D: TRBD2; J: TRBJ2-7; CDR3: CASSPSRDWTSGREPYEQYF; DNA: TGTGCCAGCAGCCCATCGCGCGATTGGACTAGCGGGAGGGAACCCTACGAGCAGTACTTC
size: -; V: TRBV15; D: -; J: TRBJ1-3; CDR3: CATGVGDFVTGNTIYF; DNA: TGTGCCACAGGTGTAGGGGATTTCGTTACTGGAAACACCATATATTTT
size: -; V: TRBV18; D: TRBD1; J: TRBJ2-5; CDR3: CASSPGDRGQETQYF; DNA: TGTGCCAGCTCACCAGGGGACAGGGGCCAAGAGACCCAGTACTTC
size: -; V: TRBV5-1; D: -; J: TRBJ2-5; CDR3: CASSWARETQYF; DNA: TGCGCCAGCAGCTGGGCCAGAGAGACCCAGTACTTC
size: -; V: TRBV6-5; D: TRBD1; J: TRBJ1-1; CDR3: CASSLTGQRLRAFF; DNA: TGTGCCAGCAGTTTGACGGGACAGCGGTTGAGAGCTTTCTTT
size: few; V: TRBV13; D: TRBD2; J: TRBJ2-1; CDR3: CASSSSSGDYNEQFF; DNA: TGTGCCAGCAGCTCGTCTAGCGGGGATTACAATGAGCAGTTCTTC
size: -; V: TRBV5-4; D: -; J: TRBJ2-1; CDR3: CASSLRLNEQFF; DNA: TGTGCCAGCAGCTTGAGGTTAAATGAGCAGTTCTTC
size: -; V: TRBV30; D: -; J: TRBJ2-7; CDR3: CAWSGGPTTPSYEQYF; DNA: TGTGCCTGGAGTGGGGGACCAACTACGCCATCCTACGAGCAGTACTTC
size: few; V: TRBV9; D: TRBD1; J: TRBJ1-3; CDR3: CASSFEGAGNTIYF; DNA: TGTGCCAGCAGCTTCGAGGGGGCAGGAAACACCATATATTTT
size: -; V: TRBV7-9; D: -; J: TRBJ1-5; CDR3: CASSLNGFQPQHF; DNA: TGTGCCAGCAGCTTAAACGGGTTTCAGCCCCAGCATTTT
size: -; V: TRBV2; D: TRBD1; J: TRBJ1-5; CDR3: CARGQGRQPQHF; DNA: TGTGCCCGCGGACAGGGGAGGCAGCCCCAGCATTTT
size: -; V: TRBV19; D: TRBD2; J: TRBJ2-1; CDR3: CATIPSGKHYNEQFF; DNA: TGTGCCACAATCCCTAGCGGGAAACACTACAATGAGCAGTTCTTC
size: -; V: TRBV29-1; D: -; J: TRBJ1-2; CDR3: CSVVDRNYGYTF; DNA: TGCAGCGTTGTAGACAGGAACTATGGCTACACCTTC
size: -; V: TRBV7-9; D: TRBD1; J: TRBJ1-1; CDR3: CASSPRGQGGEAFF; DNA: TGTGCCAGCAGCCCCCGGGGACAGGGTGGTGAAGCTTTCTTT
size: -; V: TRBV9; D: -; J: TRBJ2-7; CDR3: CASSPRTGAREQYF; DNA: TGTGCCAGCAGCCCCAGGACGGGGGCGAGGGAGCAGTACTTC
size: -; V: TRBV10-1; D: TRBD1; J: TRBJ1-1; CDR3: CASSPDRGNTEAFF; DNA: TGCGCCAGCAGTCCGGACAGGGGGAACACTGAAGCTTTCTTT
size: -; V: TRBV7-9; D: -; J: TRBJ2-2; CDR3: CASGRETGELFF; DNA: TGTGCCAGCGGCAGGGAGACCGGGGAGCTGTTTTTT
size: -; V: TRBV5-6; D: -; J: TRBJ1-1; CDR3: CASSLARTRAFF; DNA: TGTGCCAGCAGCTTGGCAAGGACTCGGGCTTTCTTT
size: few; V: TRBV9; D: -; J: TRBJ1-1; CDR3: CASSVVVGGGTEAFF; DNA: TGTGCCAGCAGCGTAGTTGTGGGGGGCGGCACTGAAGCTTTCTTT
size: once; V: TRBV18; D: -; J: TRBJ2-2; CDR3: CASSPLGRNTGELFF; DNA: TGTGCCAGCTCACCGTTGGGGAGGAACACCGGGGAGCTGTTTTTT
size: -; V: TRBV10-2; D: -; J: TRBJ1-3; CDR3: CASRESSGNTIYF; DNA: TGCGCCAGCAGGGAGAGCTCTGGAAACACCATATATTTT
size: -; V: TRBV2; D: -; J: TRBJ2-4; CDR3: CASSDGTPGDF; DNA: TGTGCCAGCAGTGACGGAACCCCTGGGGACTTC
size: -; V: TRBV6-1; D: TRBD1; J: TRBJ2-7; CDR3: CASSGPPGQGSYEQYF; DNA: TGTGCCAGCAGTGGCCCCCCGGGACAGGGCTCCTACGAGCAGTACTTC
size: -; V: TRBV28; D: -; J: TRBJ1-5; CDR3: CASSLSTLNQPQHF; DNA: TGTGCCAGCAGTTTGTCTACACTTAATCAGCCCCAGCATTTT
size: -; V: TRBV5-1; D: -; J: TRBJ2-3; CDR3: CASSPRARGSTDTQYF; DNA: TGCGCCAGCAGCCCCAGAGCCCGTGGAAGCACAGATACGCAGTATTTT
size: -; V: TRBV19; D: -; J: TRBJ1-2; CDR3: CASSRYSGGQPFYGYTF; DNA: TGTGCCAGTAGTCGGTACAGTGGAGGGCAACCATTCTATGGCTACACCTTC
size: -; V: TRBV5-1; D: -; J: TRBJ2-3; CDR3: CASSPGGRSTDTQYF; DNA: TGCGCCAGCAGCCCCGGAGGGCGGAGCACAGATACGCAGTATTTT
size: once; V: TRBV9; D: -; J: TRBJ2-1; CDR3: CASSATGQSSYNEQFF; DNA: TGTGCCAGCAGCGCGACAGGTCAAAGCTCCTACAATGAGCAGTTCTTC
size: -; V: TRBV7-2; D: -; J: TRBJ2-7; CDR3: CASSLRDWGDEQYF; DNA: TGTGCCAGCAGCTTGAGGGACTGGGGCGACGAGCAGTACTTC
size: -; V: TRBV30; D: -; J: TRBJ1-2; CDR3: CAWGTQFYGYTF; DNA: TGTGCCTGGGGGACACAATTCTATGGCTACACCTTC
size: -; V: TRBV30; D: -; J: TRBJ2-7; CDR3: CAWSRLGGKSYEQYF; DNA: TGTGCCTGGAGTAGGTTGGGGGGAAAATCCTACGAGCAGTACTTC
size: -; V: TRBV4-1; D: TRBD1; J: TRBJ2-3; CDR3: CASDPGQGWTDTQYF; DNA: TGCGCCAGTGACCCGGGACAGGGTTGGACAGATACGCAGTATTTT
size: once; V: TRBV5-6; D: -; J: TRBJ1-4; CDR3: CASSSYSGANEKLFF; DNA: TGTGCCAGCAGCTCCTACAGTGGAGCTAATGAAAAACTGTTTTTT
size: -; V: TRBV28; D: -; J: TRBJ2-7; CDR3: CASSLSQFGTYEQYF; DNA: TGTGCCAGCAGTTTATCCCAATTTGGAACCTACGAGCAGTACTTC
size: few; V: TRBV7-2; D: -; J: TRBJ1-6; CDR3: CASSWGGRGNSPLHF; DNA: TGTGCCAGCAGCTGGGGCGGTCGGGGGAATTCACCCCTCCACTTT
size: few; V: TRBV5-5; D: -; J: TRBJ1-2; CDR3: CASSLVPRGYTF; DNA: TGTGCCAGCAGCTTGGTTCCGCGGGGCTACACCTTC
size: -; V: TRBV30; D: TRBD1; J: TRBJ2-3; CDR3: CAWTDRGTDTQYF; DNA: TGTGCCTGGACTGACAGGGGGACAGATACGCAGTATTTT
size: -; V: TRBV6-5; D: -; J: TRBJ1-2; CDR3: CASTMDRDGYGYTF; DNA: TGTGCCAGCACCATGGATCGGGATGGATATGGCTACACCTTC